One sample yielded the 12 T cell receptor beta chains listed below, sequenced in a study of blood T cell repertoires in COVID-19. The table came from immunoSEQ multiplex PCR; TCRdb's copy has only in-frame clones and leaves some out. The data contain some 380,000 clones, 88% of them singletons. Sequencing was performed on PBMCs or T cells enriched from blood (not recorded which). These receptors were obtained from a woman aged 40 to 49 with acute COVID-19.

The chain recombines TRBV3-1 (or the pseudogene TRBV3-2) with TRBJ1-2; 8 nucleotides match TRBD1. Germline V gives CDR1 LGHDT, CDR2 YNNKEL (reference sequence). This CDR3 comprises 16 residues. J gave up 3 bases and V 1 base, and 7 bases lay outside the gene matches. The CDR3 DNA reads TGTGCCAGCAGCCAAGGGGGACAGGATGGGGACTATGGCTACACCTTC. Translating it yields CASSQGGQDGDYGYTF.

The V gene is TRBV14, the J gene TRBJ2-3; 7 bases line up with TRBD2. This CDR3 is built from 15 residues. Germline V gives CDR1 SGHDN, CDR2 FVKESK. After removal of 2 bases from V and 7 bases from J, the junction contained 9 bases not matched to a gene. The CDR3 region has the DNA TGTGCCAGCAGCCAACGGCTAGCGGATTTTAATACGCAGTATTTT. It encodes CASSQRLADFNTQYF.

The V and J genes are TRBV5-6 and TRBJ1-4, with unresolved D. Trimming took off 0 bases at V and 0 bases at J, with 6 bases between the two ends. The CDR3 runs to 15 residues. Germline CDR1 is SGHDT and CDR2 is YYEEEE. As DNA, the CDR3 is TGTGCCAGCAGCTTGGTCGGGACAACTAATGAAAAACTGTTTTTT. It is translated as CASSLVGTTNEKLFF.

The chain combines TRBV12-3 or TRBV12-4 with TRBJ2-7; D possibly corresponds to TRBD1 (7 bases). This CDR3 comprises 13 residues. Trimming pared 3 bases from V and 6 bases from J, leaving 12 bases between. In nucleotides, the CDR3 is TGTGCCAGCAGTTTCGGTCAGGGGGGCGAGCAGTACTTC. Its translation: CASSFGQGGEQYF.

The chain uses TRBV6-5 and TRBJ2-1; D call uncertain. This CDR3 comprises 12 residues. Trimming took off 0 bases at V and 7 bases at J, with 4 bases between the two ends. CDR1 and CDR2 from the germline V gene are MNHEY and SVGAGI. In DNA form, the CDR3 reads TGTGCCAGCAGTTACTCGACTAATGAGCAGTTCTTC. Encoded protein: CASSYSTNEQFF.

The chain carries TRBV5-1 and TRBJ1-4; D unresolved. The germline CDR1 and CDR2 sequences are SGHRS and YFSETQ. CDR3 length: 12 amino acids. Trimming pared 5 bases from V and 3 bases from J, leaving 5 bases between. CDR3 protein: CASREANEKLFF. The CDR3, as DNA: TGCGCCAGCAGGGAGGCTAATGAAAAACTGTTTTTT.

The rearrangement joins TRBV7-9 to TRBJ2-1; TRBD2 aligns across 12 bases. CDR1 and CDR2 from the germline V gene are SEHNR and FQNEAQ (reference sequence). This CDR3 region has 16 residues. J gave up 2 bases and V 5 bases, and 4 bases lay outside the gene matches. CDR3 nucleotides: TGTGCCAGCAGCCAGAGACTAGCGGGGGCCTACAATGAGCAGTTCTTC. Amino acid sequence: CASSQRLAGAYNEQFF.

This chain connects TRBV14 to TRBJ2-2, with D possibly being TRBD1 (5 bases). Germline CDR1 SGHDN, CDR2 FVKESK. V was clipped by 4 bases and J by 5 bases, with 17 bases between them. This CDR3 is built from 16 residues. CDR3 sequence reads: CASSPVGRVGTGELFF. CDR3 sequence (DNA): TGTGCCAGCAGCCCAGTCGGCAGGGTGGGGACCGGGGAGCTGTTTTTT. The complete variable domain, with remaining parts taken from reference TRBV14 and TRBJ2-2, reads EAGVTQFPSHSVIEKGQTVTLRCDPISGHDNLYWYRRVMGKEIKFLLHFVKESKQDESGMPNNRFLAERTGGTYSTLKVQPAELEDSGVYFCASSPVGRVGTGELFFGEGSRLTVL.

The V and J genes are TRBV6-5 and TRBJ2-2; 9 bases match TRBD1. The V segment lost 10 bases and the J segment 3 bases; nucleotides outside the gene matches: 6. Germline CDR1 is MNHEY and CDR2 is SVGAGI. This CDR3 is 14 amino acids long. The CDR3 DNA reads as TGTGCCATTACGTGGGACAGGGACACCGGGGAGCTGTTTTTT. Protein product: CAITWDRDTGELFF.

This clone was seen a handful of times. The chain uses TRBV4-2 and TRBJ2-1; 10 bases align to TRBD2. The J segment lost 8 bases and the V segment lost 0 bases, leaving 10 bases of the junction unmatched. Germline lookup yields CDR1 LGHNA and CDR2 YNFKEQ. The CDR3 totals 17 residues. CDR3 DNA: TGTGCCAGCAGCCAAGACCGAGAGCGGGGGGGCCTCGATGAGCAGTTCTTC. Translating gives CASSQDRERGGLDEQFF.

The V gene is TRBV4-1, the J gene TRBJ2-7, with D possibly being TRBD2 (6 bases). The length of the CDR3 is 17 residues. Germline CDR1 reads MGHRA; CDR2 reads YSYEKL. The V gene lost 4 bases and the J gene lost 4 bases, with 23 bases spanning the gap. CDR3 sequence reads: CASSPERGLQTNYEQYF. DNA for the CDR3: TGCGCCAGCAGCCCGGAGAGGGGACTCCAGACGAATTACGAGCAGTACTTC.

This sequence joins TRBV5-7 and TRBJ1-2, with 7 bases that match TRBD1. TRBV5-7 is an ORF; its function is uncertain. The CDR3 runs 14 residues. V lost 4 bases and J lost 5; bases outside the gene matches: 8. The DNA for the CDR3 is TGTGCCAGCAGCACGATACAGGGGAAGTATGGCTACACCTTC. Its translation is CASSTIQGKYGYTF.